This T cell receptor beta chain was captured in a study of technical replicates of blood from a handful of donors. Assay: immunoSEQ multiplex PCR; the TCRdb copy retains only in-frame clones and omits some. The sample consists of some 54,000 clones, over 85% of them appearing once. V lost 1 base and J 6 bases, leaving 14 bases between the germline ends. CDR3 length: 15 residues. CDR1 MNHNS and CDR2 SASEGT come from the germline V gene. This chain links TRBV6-1 with TRBJ2-3; D is possibly TRBD1 (6 bases). The sequence derives from a human donor in good health. Some clones in this sample may be carry-over from other donors' samples. The specimen sequenced was PBMCs. The CDR3 here is CASSEVSRGPDTQYF. Written as DNA, the CDR3 is TGTGCCAGCAGTGAAGTTAGCAGGGGTCCCGATACGCAGTATTTT.